The source of this T cell receptor (beta chain) is a study of T cell responses to AZD1222 COVID-19 vaccine (dated by TCRdb to the early 2020s). About the full investigation: Because spike-specific TCR depth and breadth did not differ between the two schedules, AZD1222 recipients who got a second dose at roughly 4 weeks were pooled with those who got a second dose at roughly 12 weeks. Enrollment into the trials was organized by age into subgroups of 18-55, 56-69 and 70-plus years, and those subgroups contained about 160, 30 and 59 TCR-sequenced participants, respectively. A total of 233 trial participants underwent TCR sequencing, of whom about 210 received two doses of AZD1222 and around 26 received two doses of the MenACWY control vaccine. Summary of the overall study and its limitations: Conclusions about previously exposed vaccinees are limited because only a handful of AZD1222 recipients were SARS-CoV-2 seropositive at baseline. Reportedly, almost half of the unique spike-specific TCRs recognized epitopes lying outside the regions that are mutated in the B.1.351 and B.1.1.7 variants. Spike-specific TCR breadth and depth rose significantly after two AZD1222 doses compared with day 0 and with MenACWY recipients. Vaccine-associated CD4 TCRs spanned the whole spike protein, with dominant responses in regions 160-218 and 743-854. Because no day 14 peak-response samples were available, repertoires were characterized only after the peak T cell response. Most participants were white British and females outnumbered males, and the authors suggested that clonal diversity may have been underestimated. The 56-69-year group was small, and its depth increase did not reach significance, likely because of low power.

The sample's time point label, decoded: baseline before first vaccination. Vaccinee samples were obtained from the UK trials COV001 and COV002, which included a single-blind randomized controlled phase 2/3 trial of AZD1222 (ChAdOx1 nCoV-19) in healthy adults. For TCRbeta chain sequencing, PBMC samples were collected from trial participants at day 0 and at day 28 after the second dose. Concerning this clone itself: Its antigen is not yet known. There are no base qualities to consult, and no much larger clone falls within one base.

The CDR3 regions of human TCRbeta chains were subjected to immunosequencing. In the source study's methods: TCRs in the repertoires were matched against a reference library of SARS-CoV-2-specific TCRs that had been generated with the MIRA antigen-specificity platform. Breadth was defined as the fraction of unique TCRs that were SARS-CoV-2-associated, and depth was defined as the fraction of total T cells that were SARS-CoV-2-associated. Using the MIRA data, each spike-specific TCR was mapped to the spike region that the TCR reacts to and placed in a CD4 or CD8 class. Log10-transformed breadth and depth values were compared by one-way ANOVA with Sidak's multiple comparisons tests. TCRdb stores this immuneACCESS table with in-frame sequences only. Part of the clones is absent; in the studies checked, under half of the shortfall reflects unresolved V genes, and no reason is known for the rest. The DNA was the basis for D and trimming; V, J and clone size are from that table. The sample contains roughly 67,000 clones, about 88% of them found a single time. Together, the top ten hold about 8.2% of the sample.

The receptor was isolated from an adult in good health. Source: peripheral blood, taken on day 0 of AZD1222 vaccination.

The CDR3 region: CASSSRAGLDTEAFF. The nucleotides are TGTGCCAGCAGCTCCCGTGCAGGGTTGGACACTGAAGCTTTCTTT. The chain couples TRBV7-3 to TRBJ1-1; a weak D assignment points to TRBD1 (5 bases agree). V is pared back by 4 bases and J by 3 bases, with 15 bases lying between the germline termini. From the cysteine up to the phenylalanine, the CDR3 has a length of 15 residues. Solely the CDR3 DNA is kept, with 45 bases framed from the first base. The germline V gene gives CDR1 as SGHTA and CDR2 as FQGTGA. The variable domain in full, with residues beyond the CDR3 obtained from the reference TRBV7-3 and TRBJ1-1 genes, is GAGVSQTPSNKVTEKGKYVELRCDPISGHTALYWYRQSLGQGPEFLIYFQGTGAADDSGLPNDRFFAVRPEGSVSTLKIQRTERGDSAVYLCASSSRAGLDTEAFFGQGTRLTVV.